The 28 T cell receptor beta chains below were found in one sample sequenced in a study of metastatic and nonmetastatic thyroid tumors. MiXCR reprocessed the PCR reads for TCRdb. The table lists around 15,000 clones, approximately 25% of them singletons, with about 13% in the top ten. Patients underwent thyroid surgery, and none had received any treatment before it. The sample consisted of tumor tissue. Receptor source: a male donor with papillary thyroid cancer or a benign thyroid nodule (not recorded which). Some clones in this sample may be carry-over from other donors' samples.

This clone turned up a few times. CDR3 coding DNA: TGTGCCAGCAGCTCTTTAACAGGGTATGGCTACACCTTC. This gives the protein CASSSLTGYGYTF. This chain links TRBV27 with TRBJ1-2, with D possibly being TRBD1 (6 bases). V dropped 6 bases and J dropped 5 bases, with 13 bases sitting between them. Germline V gives CDR1 MNHEY, CDR2 SMNVEV (reference sequence). The CDR3 runs 13 residues.

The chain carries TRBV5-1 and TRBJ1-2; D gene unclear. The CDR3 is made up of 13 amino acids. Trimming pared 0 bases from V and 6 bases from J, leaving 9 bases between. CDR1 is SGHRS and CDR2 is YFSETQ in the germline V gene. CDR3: CASSLALTNGYTF. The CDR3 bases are TGCGCCAGCAGCTTGGCCCTGACCAATGGCTACACCTTC.

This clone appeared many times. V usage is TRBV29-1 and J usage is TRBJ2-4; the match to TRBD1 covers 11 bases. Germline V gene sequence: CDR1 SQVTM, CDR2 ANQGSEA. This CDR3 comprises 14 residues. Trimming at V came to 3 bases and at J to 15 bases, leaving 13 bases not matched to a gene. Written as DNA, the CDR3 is TGCAGCGTTGAGAACTTGGACAGGGGGCAGTTTGCGTACTTC. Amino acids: CSVENLDRGQFAYF.

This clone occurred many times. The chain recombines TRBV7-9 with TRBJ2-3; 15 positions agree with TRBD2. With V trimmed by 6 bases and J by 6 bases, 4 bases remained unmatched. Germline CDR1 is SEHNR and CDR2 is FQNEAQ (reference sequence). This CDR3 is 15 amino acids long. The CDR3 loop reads CASSWTSGRADTQYF. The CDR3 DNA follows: TGTGCCAGCAGTTGGACTAGCGGGAGGGCGGATACGCAGTATTTT.

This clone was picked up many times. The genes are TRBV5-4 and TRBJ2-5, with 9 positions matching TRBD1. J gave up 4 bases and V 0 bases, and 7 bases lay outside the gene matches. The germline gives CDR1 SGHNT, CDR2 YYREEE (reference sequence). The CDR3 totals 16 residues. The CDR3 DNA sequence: TGTGCCAGCAGCTTGGGAAAAACAGGGGGCGCAGAGACCCAGTACTTC. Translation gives CASSLGKTGGAETQYF.

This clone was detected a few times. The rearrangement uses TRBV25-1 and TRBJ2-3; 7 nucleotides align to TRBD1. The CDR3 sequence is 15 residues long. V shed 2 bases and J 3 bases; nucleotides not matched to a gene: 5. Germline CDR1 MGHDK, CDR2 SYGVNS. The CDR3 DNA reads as TGTGCCAGCAGTGAAGAGGGGGCAAGGACAGATACGCAGTATTTT. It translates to CASSEEGARTDTQYF.

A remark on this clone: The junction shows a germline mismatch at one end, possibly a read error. CDR3 region: CASSSPGVGYIQYF. CDR3 bases: TGTGCCAGCAGTTCCCCAGGGGTGGGGTACATTCAGTACTTT. The V call is TRBV28, the J call TRBJ2-4; D is possibly TRBD1 (6 bases). The CDR3 loop spans 14 amino acids. Germline CDR1 is MDHEN and CDR2 is SYDVKM. Combining the CDR3 with reference TRBV28 and TRBJ2-4 gives the whole variable domain DVKVTQSSRYLVKRTGEKVFLECVQDMDHENMFWYRQDPGLGLRLIYFSYDVKMKEKGDIPEGYSVSREKKERFSLILESASTNQTSMYLCASSSPGVGYIQYFGAGTRLSVL.

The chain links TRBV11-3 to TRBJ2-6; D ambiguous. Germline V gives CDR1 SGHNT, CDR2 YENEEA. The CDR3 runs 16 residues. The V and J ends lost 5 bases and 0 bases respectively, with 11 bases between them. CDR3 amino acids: CASSALLGSGANVLTF. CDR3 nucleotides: TGTGCCAGCAGCGCCCTACTGGGCTCTGGGGCCAACGTCCTGACTTTC.

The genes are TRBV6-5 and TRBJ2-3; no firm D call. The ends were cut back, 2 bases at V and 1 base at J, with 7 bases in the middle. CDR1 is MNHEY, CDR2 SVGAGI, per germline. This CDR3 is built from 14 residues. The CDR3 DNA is TGTGCCAGCAGTTACCGGCATGGCACAGATACGCAGTATTTT. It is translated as CASSYRHGTDTQYF.

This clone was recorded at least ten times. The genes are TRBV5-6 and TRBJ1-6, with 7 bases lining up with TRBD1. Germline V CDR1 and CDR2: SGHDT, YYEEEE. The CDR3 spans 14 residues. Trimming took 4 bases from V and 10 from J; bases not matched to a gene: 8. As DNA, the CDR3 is TGTGCCAGCAGCAGAGACAGGGCGGACTCACCCCTCCACTTT. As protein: CASSRDRADSPLHF.

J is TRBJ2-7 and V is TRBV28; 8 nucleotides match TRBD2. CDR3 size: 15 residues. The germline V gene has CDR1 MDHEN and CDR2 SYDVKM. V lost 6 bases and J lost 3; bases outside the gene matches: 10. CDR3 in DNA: TGTGCCAGCAGGAGCGGGAGTTCAGGCAGCTACGAGCAGTACTTC. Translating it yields CASRSGSSGSYEQYF.

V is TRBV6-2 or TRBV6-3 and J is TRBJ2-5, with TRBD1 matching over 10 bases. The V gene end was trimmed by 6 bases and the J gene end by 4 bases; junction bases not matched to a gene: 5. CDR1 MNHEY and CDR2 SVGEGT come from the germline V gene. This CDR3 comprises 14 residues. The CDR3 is CASRDRGRGETQYF. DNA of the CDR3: TGTGCCAGCAGGGACAGGGGGAGAGGAGAGACCCAGTACTTC.

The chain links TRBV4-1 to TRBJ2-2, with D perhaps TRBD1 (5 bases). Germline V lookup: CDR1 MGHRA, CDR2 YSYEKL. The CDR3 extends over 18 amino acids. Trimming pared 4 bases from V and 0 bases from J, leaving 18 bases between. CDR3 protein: CASSLRGRAHPNTGELFF. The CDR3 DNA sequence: TGCGCCAGCAGCCTAAGGGGTAGGGCACACCCGAACACCGGGGAGCTGTTTTTT.

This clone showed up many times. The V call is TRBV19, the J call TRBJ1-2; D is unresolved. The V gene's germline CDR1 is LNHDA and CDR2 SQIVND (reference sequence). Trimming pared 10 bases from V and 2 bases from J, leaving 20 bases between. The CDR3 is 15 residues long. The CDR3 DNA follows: TGTGCCACAAGGCGAAATTGGGCCCCAAACTATGGCTACACCTTC. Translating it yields CATRRNWAPNYGYTF.

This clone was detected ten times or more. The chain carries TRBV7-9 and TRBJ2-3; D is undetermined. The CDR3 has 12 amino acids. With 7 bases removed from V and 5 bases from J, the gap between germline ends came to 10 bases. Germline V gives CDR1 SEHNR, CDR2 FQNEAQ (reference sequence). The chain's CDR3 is CASNEFIDTQYF. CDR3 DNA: TGTGCCAGCAACGAATTTATAGATACGCAGTATTTT.

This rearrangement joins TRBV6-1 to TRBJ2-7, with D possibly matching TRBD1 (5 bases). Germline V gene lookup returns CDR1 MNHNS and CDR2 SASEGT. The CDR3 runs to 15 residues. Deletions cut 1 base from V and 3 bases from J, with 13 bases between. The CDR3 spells CASSEVGFRDYEQYF. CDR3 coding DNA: TGTGCCAGCAGTGAAGTGGGGTTCAGGGACTACGAGCAGTACTTC.

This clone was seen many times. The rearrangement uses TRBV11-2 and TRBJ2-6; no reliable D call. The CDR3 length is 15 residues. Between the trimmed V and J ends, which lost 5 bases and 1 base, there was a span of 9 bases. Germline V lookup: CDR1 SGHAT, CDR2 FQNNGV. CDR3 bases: TGTGCCAGCAGCCCCCCCCTGTCTGGGGCCAACGTCCTGACTTTC. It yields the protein CASSPPLSGANVLTF.

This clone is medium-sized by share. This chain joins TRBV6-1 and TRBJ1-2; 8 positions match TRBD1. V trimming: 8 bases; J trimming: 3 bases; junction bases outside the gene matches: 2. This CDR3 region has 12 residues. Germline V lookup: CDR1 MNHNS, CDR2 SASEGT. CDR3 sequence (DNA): TGTGCCAGCGGACAGGGCGACTATGGCTACACCTTC. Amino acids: CASGQGDYGYTF.

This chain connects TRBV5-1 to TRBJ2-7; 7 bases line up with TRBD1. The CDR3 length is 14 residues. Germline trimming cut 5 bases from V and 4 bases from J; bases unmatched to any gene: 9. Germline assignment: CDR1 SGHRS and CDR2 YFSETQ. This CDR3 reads CASRGGQVSYEQYF. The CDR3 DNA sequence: TGCGCCAGCAGAGGCGGACAGGTGTCGTACGAGCAGTACTTC.

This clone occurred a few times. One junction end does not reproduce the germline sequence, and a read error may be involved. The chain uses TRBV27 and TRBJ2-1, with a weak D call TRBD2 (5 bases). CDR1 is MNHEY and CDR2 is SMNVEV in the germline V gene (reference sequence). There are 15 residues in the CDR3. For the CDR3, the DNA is TGTGCCAGCAGTCCGGCGGTAACAGACTACAATGATCAGTTCTTC. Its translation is CASSPAVTDYNDQFF.

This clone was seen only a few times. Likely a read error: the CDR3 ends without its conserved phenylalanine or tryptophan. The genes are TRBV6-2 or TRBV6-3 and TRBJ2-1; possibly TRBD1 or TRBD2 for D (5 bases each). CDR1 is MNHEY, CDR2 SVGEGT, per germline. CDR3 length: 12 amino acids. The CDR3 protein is CASSLTRGEQFL. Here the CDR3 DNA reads TGTGCAAGCAGTTTAACTAGGGGTGAGCAGTTCCTC.

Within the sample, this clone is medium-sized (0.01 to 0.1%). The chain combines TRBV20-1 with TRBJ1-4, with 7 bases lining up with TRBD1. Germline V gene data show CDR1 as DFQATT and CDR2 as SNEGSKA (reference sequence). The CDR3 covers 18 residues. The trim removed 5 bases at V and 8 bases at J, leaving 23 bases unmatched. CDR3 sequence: CSAYGDSGYTSFTEKLFF. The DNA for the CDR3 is TGCAGTGCTTATGGGGACAGCGGATATACATCCTTTACAGAAAAACTGTTTTTT.

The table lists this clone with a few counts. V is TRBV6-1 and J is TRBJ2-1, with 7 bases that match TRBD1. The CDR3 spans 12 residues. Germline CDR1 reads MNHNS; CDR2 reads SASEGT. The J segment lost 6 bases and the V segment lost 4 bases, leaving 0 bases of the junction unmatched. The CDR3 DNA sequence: TGTGCCAGCAGTGGGGACAGCAATGAGCAGTTCTTC. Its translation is CASSGDSNEQFF.

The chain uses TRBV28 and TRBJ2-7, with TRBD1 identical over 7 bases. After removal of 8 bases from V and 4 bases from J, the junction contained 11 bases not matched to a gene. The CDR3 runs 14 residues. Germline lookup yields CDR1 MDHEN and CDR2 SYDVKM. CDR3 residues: CASVKLGQMYEQYF. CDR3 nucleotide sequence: TGTGCCAGCGTCAAGCTGGGACAGATGTACGAGCAGTACTTC. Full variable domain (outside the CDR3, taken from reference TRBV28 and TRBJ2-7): DVKVTQSSRYLVKRTGEKVFLECVQDMDHENMFWYRQDPGLGLRLIYFSYDVKMKEKGDIPEGYSVSREKKERFSLILESASTNQTSMYLCASVKLGQMYEQYFGPGTRLTVT.

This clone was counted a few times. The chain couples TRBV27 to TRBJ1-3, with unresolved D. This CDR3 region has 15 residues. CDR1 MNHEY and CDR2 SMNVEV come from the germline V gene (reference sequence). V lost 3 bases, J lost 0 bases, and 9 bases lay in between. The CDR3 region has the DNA TGTGCCAGCAGTTTGGTCGGAAGCTCTGGAAACACCATATATTTT. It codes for CASSLVGSSGNTIYF.

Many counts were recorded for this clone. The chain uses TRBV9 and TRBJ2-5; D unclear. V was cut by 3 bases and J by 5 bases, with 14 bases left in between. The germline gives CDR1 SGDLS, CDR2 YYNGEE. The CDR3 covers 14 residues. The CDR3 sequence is CASSADVRQETQYF. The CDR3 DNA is TGTGCCAGCAGCGCAGACGTCCGCCAGGAGACCCAGTACTTC. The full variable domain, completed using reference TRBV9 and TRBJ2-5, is DSGVTQTPKHLITATGQRVTLRCSPRSGDLSVYWYQQSLDQGLQFLIQYYNGEERAKGNILERFSAQQFPDLHSELNLSSLELGDSALYFCASSADVRQETQYFGPGTRLLVL.

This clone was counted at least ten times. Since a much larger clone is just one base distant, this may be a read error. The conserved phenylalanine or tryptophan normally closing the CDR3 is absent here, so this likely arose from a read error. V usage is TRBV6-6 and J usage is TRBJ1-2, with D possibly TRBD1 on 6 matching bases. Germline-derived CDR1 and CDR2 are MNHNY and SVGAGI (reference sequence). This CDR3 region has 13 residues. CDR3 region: CASGYREEDSYTS. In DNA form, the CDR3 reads TGTGCCAGCGGTTACAGGGAGGAGGATAGCTACACCTCC.

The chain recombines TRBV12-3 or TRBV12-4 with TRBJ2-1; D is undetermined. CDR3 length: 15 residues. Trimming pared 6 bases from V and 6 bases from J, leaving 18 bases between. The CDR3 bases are TGTGCCAGCAGCCAATCAGCCTGCGTTTTCAATGAGCAGTTCTTC. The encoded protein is CASSQSACVFNEQFF.